The 28 T cell receptor beta chains given below trace back to one sample, sequenced in a study of shared clonotypes between healthy human individuals. The assay was immunoSEQ multiplex PCR, and TCRdb's table has in-frame clones only and misses some. The table lists some 1,100,000 clones, 75% to 80% of them singletons. Specimen: memory CD4+ T cells from PBMCs. Subset: CD45RA-negative fraction. The receptors here all came from a man in his late teens or twenties in good health. Some clones in this sample may be carry-over from other donors' samples.

The rearrangement uses TRBV5-1 and TRBJ2-2, with a tentative D call TRBD1 (5 bases). V lost 4 bases, J lost 0 bases, and 16 bases lay in between. The CDR3 length is 17 residues. Looked up from germline, CDR1 is SGHRS and CDR2 is YFSETQ. Written as DNA, the CDR3 is TGCGCCAGCAGCCAGGGCGGCAGAATGACGAACACCGGGGAGCTGTTTTTT. It yields the protein CASSQGGRMTNTGELFF.

This clone has just one count. V and J are TRBV27 and TRBJ2-5; 8 bases are a match to TRBD2. V shed 5 bases and J 5 bases; nucleotides not matched to a gene: 4. The CDR3 totals 13 residues. Germline V gene lookup returns CDR1 MNHEY and CDR2 SMNVEV (reference sequence). The CDR3 DNA sequence: TGTGCCAGCAGTCTAGCGGGTTCGGAGACCCAGTACTTC. Translated: CASSLAGSETQYF.

The chain combines TRBV6-5 with TRBJ2-7; no firm D call. The CDR3 sequence is 14 residues long. Trimming removed 1 base at V and 3 bases at J, with 10 bases between. CDR1 and CDR2 from the germline V gene are MNHEY and SVGAGI. The chain's CDR3 is CASSYYGERYEQYF. CDR3 DNA: TGTGCCAGCAGTTACTACGGTGAACGCTACGAGCAGTACTTC.

This rearrangement joins TRBV5-1 to TRBJ2-1; D unresolved. The ends were cut back, 0 bases at V and 2 bases at J, with 9 bases in the middle. The germline CDR1 and CDR2 sequences are SGHRS and YFSETQ. The CDR3 consists of 15 residues. The CDR3, as DNA: TGCGCCAGCAGCTTGGGCGACTGGGCCTACAATGAGCAGTTCTTC. It is translated as CASSLGDWAYNEQFF.

Concerning this clone itself: A far larger clone is one base from this, pointing to a likely read error. In the same sample, other DNA sequences code for this CDR3. The chain employs TRBV5-1 and TRBJ2-7, with D perhaps matching TRBD1 or TRBD2 (5 bases each). The germline V gene encodes CDR1 SGHRS and CDR2 YFSETQ. CDR3 length equals 14 residues. With 4 bases removed from V and 6 bases from J, the gap between germline ends came to 17 bases. The CDR3, as DNA: TGCGCCAGCAGCATCGCCGGGACCACGACCGAGCAGTACTTC. Its translation: CASSIAGTTTEQYF.

The chain combines TRBV6-6 with TRBJ2-7; 7 positions match TRBD2. This CDR3 is 16 amino acids long. Germline lookup yields CDR1 MNHNY and CDR2 SVGAGI (reference sequence). The ends lost 0 bases at V and 2 bases at J; junction bases unmatched: 7. CDR3 residues: CASSYSFAGTTYEQYF. The DNA of the CDR3 is TGTGCCAGCAGTTACTCGTTCGCGGGGACTACCTACGAGCAGTACTTC.

The rearrangement links TRBV30 to TRBJ2-3, with 11 nucleotides matching TRBD2. This CDR3 comprises 15 residues. V shed 0 bases, J shed 6 bases, and the junction held 5 bases outside the gene matches. The V gene's germline CDR1 is GTSNPN and CDR2 SVGIG (reference sequence). The CDR3 protein is CAWSVVAGGPDTQYF. CDR3 DNA: TGTGCCTGGAGTGTAGTAGCGGGAGGGCCCGATACGCAGTATTTT.

This chain uses TRBV14 with TRBJ1-2; D is undetermined. CDR3 size: 12 residues. V was cut by 1 base and J by 4 bases, with 4 bases left in between. Germline V gene sequence: CDR1 SGHDN, CDR2 FVKESK. The CDR3 DNA reads TGTGCCAGCAGCCAAGGGACCTATGGCTACACCTTC. It encodes CASSQGTYGYTF.

This clone was seen only once. The chain uses TRBV6-5 and TRBJ2-2, with D possibly matching TRBD1 (6 bases). The CDR3 contains 15 residues. The V end lost 5 bases, the J end lost 0 bases, and 10 bases lay between the germline ends. Looked up from germline, CDR1 is MNHEY and CDR2 is SVGAGI. The DNA of the CDR3 is TGTGCCAGCAGTCCCCGGACAGCGAACACCGGGGAGCTGTTTTTT. The encoded protein is CASSPRTANTGELFF.

In its sample, this clone was seen once. The chain links TRBV5-4 to TRBJ2-3; 7 bases agree with TRBD1. J gave up 0 bases and V 3 bases, and 4 bases lay outside the gene matches. The CDR3 has 15 amino acids. Per the germline V gene, CDR1 is SGHNT and CDR2 is YYREEE (reference sequence). CDR3 coding DNA: TGTGCCAGCAGCTCCCTACAGGGGAGCACAGATACGCAGTATTTT. Protein sequence: CASSSLQGSTDTQYF.

This clone appeared a few times. This chain joins TRBV7-9 and TRBJ1-1; D may be TRBD1 (6 bases). Deletions cut 2 bases from V and 8 bases from J, with 12 bases between. The length of the CDR3 is 13 residues. The germline V gene encodes CDR1 SEHNR and CDR2 FQNEAQ (reference sequence). CDR3 in amino acids: CASSLLQGSEAFF. CDR3 in DNA: TGTGCCAGCAGCTTACTACAGGGTTCCGAAGCTTTCTTT. Full variable domain (rest looked up from reference TRBV7-9 and TRBJ1-1): DTGVSQNPRHKITKRGQNVTFRCDPISEHNRLYWYRQTLGQGPEFLTYFQNEAQLEKSRLLSDRFSAERPKGSFSTLEIQRTEQGDSAMYLCASSLLQGSEAFFGQGTRLTVV.

The V and J genes are TRBV7-2 and TRBJ2-5, with D maybe TRBD2 (5 bases). Trimming pared 5 bases from V and 4 bases from J, leaving 14 bases between. Per the germline V gene, CDR1 is SGHTA and CDR2 is FQGNSA. The CDR3 contains 14 residues. The CDR3 DNA sequence: TGTGCCAGCAGCCGGCGGGTCCAAGGAGAGACCCAGTACTTC. Translating it yields CASSRRVQGETQYF.

This rearrangement joins TRBV7-2 to TRBJ2-1; D is possibly TRBD1 (6 bases). Per the germline V gene, CDR1 is SGHTA and CDR2 is FQGNSA. V was pared by 4 bases and J by 4 bases, with 8 bases between. This CDR3 region has 13 residues. CDR3 coding DNA: TGTGCCAGCAGCTCGGACAGATACAATGAGCAGTTCTTC. Its translation is CASSSDRYNEQFF.

Turning to this clone: The sample carries other DNA sequences with the same CDR3. The chain links TRBV28 to TRBJ2-7, with D possibly TRBD1 on 5 matching bases. CDR1 is MDHEN, CDR2 SYDVKM, per germline. The CDR3 is 12 amino acids. Trimming left V 6 bases short and J 3 bases short, with 9 bases between. The CDR3 spells CASRLQGYEQYF. The DNA of the CDR3 is TGTGCCAGCAGACTTCAGGGCTACGAGCAGTACTTC.

The DNA of the CDR3 is TGCGCCAGCAGCTCGCCAGTGGGGGACAGATGGGACAATGAGCAGTTCTTC. It is translated as CASSSPVGDRWDNEQFF. This rearrangement joins TRBV5-1 to TRBJ2-1; 7 nucleotides align to TRBD1. Looked up from germline, CDR1 is SGHRS and CDR2 is YFSETQ. After removal of 3 bases from V and 5 bases from J, the junction contained 14 bases not matched to a gene. The CDR3 spans 17 residues.

The chain carries TRBV18 and TRBJ2-2; 8 nucleotides line up with TRBD1. This CDR3 has 15 residues. The germline CDR1 and CDR2 sequences are KGHSH and LQKENI. V trimming: 3 bases; J trimming: 3 bases; junction bases outside the gene matches: 3. This chain's CDR3 is CASSPRGQDTGELFF. CDR3 nucleotides: TGTGCCAGCTCACCCAGGGGGCAGGACACCGGGGAGCTGTTTTTT.

Remarks on this clone: One end of the junction is discordant with germline, which a read error may explain. The chain employs TRBV7-6 and TRBJ2-5, with no clear D. The V gene's germline CDR1 is SGHVS and CDR2 FNYEAQ. The CDR3 runs to 15 residues. CDR3 nucleotide sequence: TGTGCCAGCAGCTTTGGTGCGGTGGGTATTGAGAACCAGTACTTC. Translation: CASSFGAVGIENQYF.

CDR3 amino acids: CASSDSPGPNTEAFF. DNA of the CDR3: TGTGCCAGCAGTGACTCACCAGGGCCGAACACTGAAGCTTTCTTT. The V call is TRBV6-4, the J call TRBJ1-1; tentatively, D is TRBD1 (5 bases). Trimming cost V 0 bases and J 1 base, with 9 bases left between them. Germline CDR1 reads MRHNA; CDR2 reads SNTAGT. The CDR3 contains 15 residues.

The CDR3 DNA reads TGCGCCAGCAGCCGGGGCGGTGAGCCCCAAGAGACCCAGTACTTC. Translation gives CASSRGGEPQETQYF. V and J are TRBV4-3 and TRBJ2-5; D might be TRBD1 (5 bases). Germline V gene lookup returns CDR1 LGHNA and CDR2 YSLEER. Trimming cost V 4 bases and J 1 base, with 13 bases left between them. This CDR3 is built from 15 residues.

V and J are TRBV7-2 and TRBJ2-5; D is possibly TRBD2 (5 bases). With 5 bases removed from V and 6 bases from J, the gap between germline ends came to 16 bases. There are 14 residues in the CDR3. Germline V gene data show CDR1 as SGHTA and CDR2 as FQGNSA. CDR3 sequence: CASSAPALVKTQYF. The CDR3 nucleotides read TGTGCCAGCAGCGCGCCGGCACTAGTGAAGACCCAGTACTTC.

J is TRBJ2-1 and V is TRBV6-4; D is undetermined. CDR1 MRHNA and CDR2 SNTAGT come from the germline V gene. The CDR3 runs to 14 residues. Deletions cut 4 bases from V and 0 bases from J, with 7 bases between. The CDR3: CASSVGNSYNEQFF. The DNA for the CDR3 is TGTGCCAGCAGTGTAGGCAACTCCTACAATGAGCAGTTCTTC.

This rearrangement joins TRBV7-3 to TRBJ2-6; no clear D gene. Trimming took off 1 base at V and 2 bases at J, with 6 bases between the two ends. CDR3 length equals 15 residues. Germline V gene lookup returns CDR1 SGHTA and CDR2 FQGTGA. The CDR3, as DNA: TGTGCCAGCAGCTTAAATTACCCTGGGGCCAACGTCCTGACTTTC. Translating gives CASSLNYPGANVLTF. The variable domain in full, completed from reference TRBV7-3 and TRBJ2-6, reads GAGVSQTPSNKVTEKGKYVELRCDPISGHTALYWYRQSLGQGPEFLIYFQGTGAADDSGLPNDRFFAVRPEGSVSTLKIQRTERGDSAVYLCASSLNYPGANVLTFGAGSRLTVL.

The chain combines TRBV7-2 with TRBJ2-1; 11 bases line up with TRBD2. The germline gives CDR1 SGHTA, CDR2 FQGNSA. J was trimmed by 4 bases and V by 2 bases; bases with no gene match: 4. The CDR3 extends over 16 amino acids. CDR3 coding DNA: TGTGCCAGCAGCTTACGGGGGACTAGCGGATACAATGAGCAGTTCTTC. Protein: CASSLRGTSGYNEQFF.

V usage is TRBV4-1 and J usage is TRBJ1-1; D gene ambiguous. V dropped 2 bases and J dropped 0 bases, with 25 bases sitting between them. CDR3 length equals 20 residues. Germline loops: CDR1 MGHRA, CDR2 YSYEKL. CDR3 loop: CASSQFSGIPRTLLNTEAFF. CDR3 coding DNA: TGCGCCAGCAGCCAATTTTCAGGTATCCCGAGGACTTTGTTGAACACTGAAGCTTTCTTT.

The chain recombines TRBV29-1 with TRBJ1-1; 8 nucleotides match TRBD1. Germline V gene data show CDR1 as SQVTM and CDR2 as ANQGSEA. Trimming took 7 bases from V and 3 from J; bases not matched to a gene: 7. The CDR3 is made up of 13 amino acids. CDR3 in DNA: TGCAGCGCGATAGGACAGGGCGACACTGAAGCTTTCTTT. Translating gives CSAIGQGDTEAFF.

In regard to this clone: Given a much more abundant clone one base away, this may be a read error. The chain recombines TRBV7-9 with TRBJ2-7; 12 nucleotides line up with TRBD2. The CDR3 is 15 amino acids. The ends lost 4 bases at V and 3 bases at J; junction bases unmatched: 4. CDR1 and CDR2 (germline): SEHNR, FQNEAQ (reference sequence). CDR3 DNA sequence: TGTGCCAGCAGCTCCCGGACTAGCGGGATCTACGAGCAGTACTTC. It yields the protein CASSSRTSGIYEQYF.

This clone was detected only once. The chain has TRBV7-2 and TRBJ1-1; D remains ambiguous. V dropped 1 base and J dropped 3 bases, with 15 bases sitting between them. This CDR3 has 16 amino acids. CDR1 and CDR2 (germline): SGHTA, FQGNSA. In DNA form, the CDR3 reads TGTGCCAGCAGCTTAGGAGTAGCTTGGGAAGACACTGAAGCTTTCTTT. Encoded protein: CASSLGVAWEDTEAFF.

The chain has TRBV5-1 and TRBJ2-7; D gene ambiguous. V lost 1 base to trimming and J lost 5 bases, with 4 bases between them. Looked up from germline, CDR1 is SGHRS and CDR2 is YFSETQ. This CDR3 is built from 11 residues. CDR3 sequence reads: CASSLKNEQYF. In nucleotides, the CDR3 is TGCGCCAGCAGCTTGAAGAACGAGCAGTACTTC.